The clone carrying this TCR beta chain was seen a single time. Antigen: not known. Measured with immunoSEQ multiplex PCR; TCRdb has only the in-frame clones, and not every one. Among approximately 180,000 clones listed, approximately 90% were seen once. The entry originates in a study of T cell responses to AZD1222 COVID-19 vaccine. General observations from the study: Among vaccine-associated CD4 TCRs, coverage spanned spike, with dominance at 160-218 and 743-854. Sampling that yielded the repertoires occurred only after the peak T cell response. Donors, mostly white British, included more females; clonal diversity was possibly underestimated.

The sample consisted of peripheral blood, taken on day 0 of AZD1222 vaccination. The TCR originated in an adult in good health.

The CDR3 nucleotides read TGCGCCAGCAGCCCCGGGAAGATGGCTGAAGCTTTCTTT. Its protein product is CASSPGKMAEAFF. The gene calls are TRBV5-1 and TRBJ1-1; D is ambiguous. CDR3 length: 13 residues. Germline CDR1 is SGHRS and CDR2 is YFSETQ. Deletions cut 4 bases from V and 6 bases from J, with 13 bases between.